These 28 T cell receptor beta chains were all obtained from the same sample, sequenced in a study of blood T cell repertoires in COVID-19. Data came from immunoSEQ multiplex PCR; TCRdb stores just in-frame clones and leaves some out. The sample shows around 200,000 clones, roughly 90% of them seen only once. Sequencing was carried out using peripheral blood. The receptors were sampled from a man aged 18-30 years with active or convalescent COVID-19.

This clone was seen only a few times. The chain joins TRBV19 to TRBJ2-7; maybe TRBD2 (6 bases). Looked up from germline, CDR1 is LNHDA and CDR2 is SQIVND (reference sequence). Trimming took 7 bases from V and 0 from J, leaving 13 bases between them. The CDR3 totals 14 residues. CDR3: CASTPSTSSYEQYF. CDR3 nucleotides: TGTGCCAGTACCCCCTCGACTAGCTCCTACGAGCAGTACTTC.

CDR3 residues: CASSRGFGANVLTF. The CDR3 DNA reads as TGTGCCAGCAGTAGGGGATTCGGGGCCAACGTCCTGACTTTC. The chain carries TRBV6-2 or TRBV6-3 and TRBJ2-6; D perhaps matches TRBD1 (5 bases). Germline V gives CDR1 MNHEY, CDR2 SVGEGT. V was clipped by 5 bases and J by 4 bases, with 9 bases between them. This CDR3 spans 14 amino acids.

This clone turned up a few times. The chain joins TRBV11-2 to TRBJ2-1; TRBD1 matches at 8 bases. This CDR3 has 14 residues. After removal of 4 bases from V and 8 bases from J, the junction contained 7 bases not matched to a gene. Germline V gene data show CDR1 as SGHAT and CDR2 as FQNNGV. CDR3 amino acids: CASSSDRAADEQFF. The CDR3 DNA sequence: TGTGCCAGCAGCTCGGACAGGGCGGCGGATGAGCAGTTCTTC.

The chain has TRBV3-1 (or the pseudogene TRBV3-2) and TRBJ1-5; the D gene is possibly TRBD1 (6 bases). The CDR3 is 18 amino acids. V was clipped by 0 bases and J by 4 bases, with 19 bases between them. CDR1 and CDR2 from the germline V gene are LGHDT and YNNKEL (reference sequence). CDR3 amino acids: CASSQEDKQGPGNQPQHF. Written as DNA, the CDR3 is TGTGCCAGCAGCCAAGAAGATAAACAGGGTCCCGGGAATCAGCCCCAGCATTTT.

The V call is TRBV9, the J call TRBJ2-1; 8 bases map to TRBD2. Trimming took 4 bases from V and 6 from J; bases not matched to a gene: 21. Per the germline V gene, CDR1 is SGDLS and CDR2 is YYNGEE. The CDR3 spans 19 residues. In DNA, the CDR3 is TGTGCCAGCAGCCCAGAAGGGGGTTGGCAGCGGGAGTGGAGCAATGAGCAGTTCTTC. This gives the protein CASSPEGGWQREWSNEQFF.

J is TRBJ1-2 and V is TRBV5-1; no definite D call. This CDR3 spans 13 amino acids. The V gene's germline CDR1 is SGHRS and CDR2 YFSETQ. Trimming took off 3 bases at V and 2 bases at J, with 8 bases between the two ends. DNA for the CDR3: TGCGCCAGCAGCTCGGAGGGCAACTATGGCTACACCTTC. Its protein is CASSSEGNYGYTF. Full variable domain (rest looked up from reference TRBV5-1 and TRBJ1-2): KAGVTQTPRYLIKTRGQQVTLSCSPISGHRSVSWYQQTPGQGLQFLFEYFSETQRNKGNFPGRFSGRQFSNSRSEMNVSTLELGDSALYLCASSSEGNYGYTFGSGTRLTVV.

The CDR3 DNA reads as TGTGCCACCAGTGAACGTGGGACTAGCGGGGGAGCTAGCACAGATACGCAGTATTTT. Its protein product is CATSERGTSGGASTDTQYF. V is TRBV24-1 and J is TRBJ2-3; TRBD2 matches 14 bases. This CDR3 comprises 19 residues. Unmatched junction bases numbered 8, after V lost 4 bases and J lost 0 bases. Germline V CDR1 and CDR2: KGHDR, SFDVKD.

The V call is TRBV2, the J call TRBJ2-2; maybe TRBD2 (5 bases). The V and J ends lost 6 bases and 7 bases respectively, with 9 bases between them. Germline V gene data show CDR1 as SNHLY and CDR2 as FYNNEI. The CDR3 spans 12 residues. CDR3 DNA: TGTGCCAGCAGGAGGGAAAACGGGGAGCTGTTTTTT. It encodes CASRRENGELFF.

This clone was counted between two and nine times. V usage is TRBV2 and J usage is TRBJ2-7; 11 nucleotides agree with TRBD2. V trimming: 3 bases; J trimming: 3 bases; junction bases outside the gene matches: 4. This CDR3 comprises 15 residues. Germline CDR1 and CDR2: SNHLY and FYNNEI. CDR3 DNA sequence: TGTGCCAGCAGTGAGAGGACTAGCGGGCTCTACGAGCAGTACTTC. Translation: CASSERTSGLYEQYF.

The gene calls are TRBV9 and TRBJ1-1; D is unresolved. V gave up 4 bases and J gave up 0 bases, with 10 bases separating them. The CDR3 spans 14 residues. In germline, CDR1 is SGDLS, CDR2 YYNGEE. This CDR3 is CASSPSRVNTEAFF. In DNA, the CDR3 is TGTGCCAGCAGCCCGTCTCGGGTGAACACTGAAGCTTTCTTT.

The chain carries TRBV30 and TRBJ2-3, with 8 bases lining up with TRBD1. V was clipped by 3 bases and J by 4 bases; unmatched bases: 6. The CDR3 covers 14 residues. Germline V lookup: CDR1 GTSNPN, CDR2 SVGIG (reference sequence). This chain's CDR3 is CAWSDGQGSDTQYF. CDR3 sequence (DNA): TGTGCCTGGAGCGACGGACAGGGTTCAGATACGCAGTATTTT.

The V gene is TRBV5-5, the J gene TRBJ2-1; possibly TRBD1 for D (6 bases). V shed 4 bases and J shed 4 bases, with 18 bases lying between them. The germline gives CDR1 SGHKS, CDR2 YYEKEE (reference sequence). There are 16 residues in the CDR3. CDR3 amino acids: CASSLRDTNTYNEQFF. CDR3 DNA: TGTGCCAGCAGCCTCCGGGACACAAATACTTACAATGAGCAGTTCTTC.

This sequence joins TRBV6-1 and TRBJ2-1, with 8 bases that match TRBD2. J gave up 9 bases and V 2 bases, and 9 bases lay outside the gene matches. CDR1 and CDR2 from the germline V gene are MNHNS and SASEGT. The CDR3 loop spans 15 amino acids. CDR3 amino acids: CASSESWVAGTEQFF. CDR3 nucleotide sequence: TGTGCCAGCAGTGAAAGTTGGGTAGCGGGGACTGAGCAGTTCTTC.

J is TRBJ1-1 and V is TRBV7-9, with TRBD1 identical over 7 bases. This CDR3 spans 15 amino acids. Germline assignment: CDR1 SEHNR and CDR2 FQNEAQ (reference sequence). Trimming cost V 5 bases and J 5 bases; bases outside gene matches: 11. CDR3 region: CASSVVQGPGTEAFF. CDR3 DNA: TGTGCCAGCAGCGTAGTACAGGGGCCCGGGACTGAAGCTTTCTTT.

The sample holds a few counts of this clone. This chain uses TRBV27 with TRBJ1-4; tentative D call: TRBD1 (5 bases). The ends were cut back, 5 bases at V and 0 bases at J, with 16 bases in the middle. The length of the CDR3 is 17 residues. Per the germline V gene, CDR1 is MNHEY and CDR2 is SMNVEV (reference sequence). In nucleotides, the CDR3 is TGTGCCAGCAGTCCCCTGGCGGGGGTGGCAACTAATGAAAAACTGTTTTTT. This translates into CASSPLAGVATNEKLFF.

CDR3 sequence reads: CASSLSRSYEQYF. CDR3 nucleotides: TGTGCCAGCAGTTTGAGTCGATCCTACGAGCAGTACTTC. The rearrangement links TRBV12-3 or TRBV12-4 to TRBJ2-7; D remains unclear. The V end lost 3 bases, the J end lost 1 base, and 7 bases lay between the germline ends. The CDR3 loop spans 13 amino acids.

The V gene is TRBV5-4, the J gene TRBJ1-6; 9 positions match TRBD1. Germline lookup yields CDR1 SGHNT and CDR2 YYREEE (reference sequence). This CDR3 is built from 15 residues. V gave up 1 base and J gave up 5 bases; unmatched junction bases: 1. The chain's CDR3 is CASSLRTGDNSPLHF. The DNA of the CDR3 is TGTGCCAGCAGCTTGAGGACAGGGGATAATTCACCCCTCCACTTT.

V usage is TRBV5-1 and J usage is TRBJ1-1; D gene ambiguous. The CDR3 length is 13 residues. With 2 bases removed from V and 0 bases from J, the gap between germline ends came to 5 bases. Germline loops: CDR1 SGHRS, CDR2 YFSETQ. The CDR3 reads CASSFIMNTEAFF. The CDR3 nucleotides read TGCGCCAGCAGCTTCATCATGAACACTGAAGCTTTCTTT.

This clone was seen once. J is TRBJ1-2 and V is TRBV6-1; D not certain. CDR3 length: 12 amino acids. Germline values: CDR1 MNHNS, CDR2 SASEGT. V was cut by 2 bases and J by 7 bases, with 8 bases left in between. The CDR3 is CASSENISGYTF. In DNA form, the CDR3 reads TGTGCCAGCAGTGAAAATATTTCTGGCTACACCTTC.

The rearrangement joins TRBV11-3 to TRBJ2-5; 11 bases are a match to TRBD2. Germline V lookup: CDR1 SGHNT, CDR2 YENEEA. After removal of 5 bases from V and 2 bases from J, the junction contained 4 bases not matched to a gene. The length of the CDR3 is 15 residues. The CDR3 region has the DNA TGTGCCAGCAGCCCGGGACTAGCGGTTCAAGAGACCCAGTACTTC. Protein sequence: CASSPGLAVQETQYF.

This clone was seen ten or more times. V and J are TRBV6-2 or TRBV6-3 and TRBJ1-2, with D perhaps matching TRBD1 (6 bases). The CDR3 consists of 13 residues. V was clipped by 2 bases and J by 7 bases, with 11 bases between them. CDR1 MNHEY and CDR2 SVGEGT come from the germline V gene. For the CDR3, the DNA is TGTGCCAGCAGTTACAGCGGGGGGCCTGGCTACACCTTC. This sequence encodes CASSYSGGPGYTF.

V gene TRBV6-1 combines with J gene TRBJ1-5, with 11 bases aligning to TRBD1. Germline CDR1 MNHNS, CDR2 SASEGT. The J segment lost 6 bases and the V segment lost 2 bases, leaving 12 bases of the junction unmatched. The CDR3 has 18 residues. The CDR3 bases are TGTGCCAGCAGTGAAAAGTTCTGGACAGGGGGCATGGGTCAGCCCCAGCATTTT. This encodes CASSEKFWTGGMGQPQHF.

This clone came up once. V is TRBV30 and J is TRBJ1-5, with unresolved D. V lost 1 base and J lost 0, with 4 bases in between. This CDR3 contains 13 residues. Germline V gene data show CDR1 as GTSNPN and CDR2 as SVGIG (reference sequence). DNA for the CDR3: TGTGCCTGGAGTGACGGTAGCAATCAGCCCCAGCATTTT. Residues: CAWSDGSNQPQHF.

This chain links TRBV6-2 or TRBV6-3 with TRBJ1-5; the match to TRBD1 covers 9 bases. This CDR3 contains 15 residues. Germline V gene data show CDR1 as MNHEY and CDR2 as SVGEGT. Trimming took 6 bases from V and 5 from J; bases not matched to a gene: 8. The CDR3 sequence: CASSSDRDRDQPQHF. The CDR3 DNA reads TGTGCCAGCAGCTCCGACCGGGACAGGGATCAGCCCCAGCATTTT.

The V and J genes are TRBV7-8 and TRBJ1-3; 9 positions match TRBD1. With V trimmed by 1 base and J by 1 base, 8 bases remained unmatched. This CDR3 is 18 amino acids long. Per germline, CDR1 SGHVS and CDR2 FQNEAQ. Written as DNA, the CDR3 is TGTGCCAGCAGCTTAGTTGCGTGGACAGGGGATTCTGGAAACACCATATATTTT. Protein sequence: CASSLVAWTGDSGNTIYF. The full variable domain, with the rest looked up from reference TRBV7-8 and TRBJ1-3, is GAGVSQSPRYKVAKRGQDVALRCDPISGHVSLFWYQQALGQGPEFLTYFQNEAQLDKSGLPSDRFFAERPEGSVSTLKIQRTQQEDSAVYLCASSLVAWTGDSGNTIYFGEGSWLTVV.

The chain links TRBV5-4 to TRBJ1-3; no clear D gene. CDR3 size: 15 residues. Germline CDR1 is SGHNT and CDR2 is YYREEE (reference sequence). Between the trimmed V and J ends, which lost 2 bases and 0 bases, there was a span of 9 bases. CDR3 protein: CASSFGSPSGNTIYF. The CDR3 nucleotides are TGTGCCAGCAGCTTCGGGAGTCCCTCTGGAAACACCATATATTTT.

The chain is built from TRBV19 and TRBJ1-2; the D gene is possibly TRBD1 (5 bases). This CDR3 has 15 amino acids. Trimming shortened V by 6 bases and J by 3 bases, and 17 bases separated the two germline ends. Germline assignment: CDR1 LNHDA and CDR2 SQIVND (reference sequence). Here the CDR3 reads CASRPDISYDYGYTF. The CDR3 bases are TGTGCCAGTAGACCGGACATTTCGTACGACTATGGCTACACCTTC.

The V gene is TRBV7-9, the J gene TRBJ2-5, with unresolved D. The germline CDR1 and CDR2 sequences are SEHNR and FQNEAQ (reference sequence). V dropped 1 base and J dropped 5 bases, with 5 bases sitting between them. CDR3 size: 12 residues. CDR3 protein: CASSLVGETQYF. Written as DNA, the CDR3 is TGTGCCAGCAGCTTAGTTGGCGAGACCCAGTACTTC.